This TCR beta chain derives from a study of T cell responses to AZD1222 COVID-19 vaccine. Whole-study results and caveats: Repertoires were obtained only post-peak T cell response. The donor group comprised mostly white British people and more females; the analysis possibly underestimated clonal diversity.

This table comes from immunoSEQ multiplex PCR, and its TCRdb copy is limited to in-frame clones, with some not included. The table lists 88,000 or so clones, less than 90% of them singletons. Second-dose timings of about 4 or about 12 weeks were pooled. In germline, CDR1 is SGHDT, CDR2 YYEEEE. The germline V and J ends were trimmed by 0 bases and 4 bases, with 11 bases remaining between them. The CDR3 contains 14 residues. About this clone itself: What it binds is not known.

This TCR derives from an adult who received the AZD1222 COVID-19 vaccine. The chain uses TRBV5-6 and TRBJ2-7; possibly TRBD1 or TRBD2 for D (5 bases each). Sequences were derived from peripheral blood, sampled 28 days after the second AZD1222 dose. The CDR3 nucleotides read TGTGCCAGCAGCTTGGCAGGGAGTATGTACGAGCAGTACTTC. Amino acids: CASSLAGSMYEQYF.